The clone carrying this TCR beta chain was counted ten times or more. This entry comes from a study of CD8 T cells in ankylosing spondylitis. Generation of TCR beta libraries employed quantitative 5'-RACE incorporating molecular barcodes. From the 5' RACE reads, TCRdb called clonotypes with MiXCR, one entry per CDR3 protein. Seen here are about 140,000 distinct CDR3 sequences, 7.5% to 9.5% observed once, and the top ten hold more than 7%. The CDR3 consists of 14 residues. Germline CDR1 reads MDHEN; CDR2 reads SYDVKM. Trimming left V 5 bases short and J 0 bases short, with 11 bases between. This chain uses TRBV28 with TRBJ2-7; D perhaps matches TRBD2 (6 bases). What was sequenced was synovial fluid, either unsorted or a sorted T cell fraction (not recorded which). The sequence came from a male donor with ankylosing spondylitis. DNA for the CDR3: TGTGCCAGCAGTCGGTCCGGGAGCTCCTACGAGCAGTACTTC. Translating gives CASSRSGSSYEQYF.